The 14 T cell receptor beta chains below were found in one sample sequenced in a study of cytomegalovirus exposure and HLA in healthy donors. The primer mix had 60 Vbeta and 13 Jbeta primers. Using immunoSEQ multiplex PCR, the repertoire was profiled, and TCRdb retains in-frame clones only, with some absent. The sample holds approximately 120,000 clones, roughly four fifths seen once. Sequenced input: PBMCs. Receptors were obtained from a man younger than 35 in good health and CMV-seronegative.

A single count supports this clone. This chain links TRBV4-2 with TRBJ2-5, with D possibly being TRBD1 (6 bases). The CDR3 spans 16 residues. The germline CDR1 and CDR2 sequences are LGHNA and YNFKEQ. Trimming removed 1 base at V and 2 bases at J, with 14 bases between. This CDR3 reads CASSQAGHLGQETQYF. CDR3 nucleotides: TGTGCCAGCAGCCAAGCGGGACATTTAGGGCAAGAGACCCAGTACTTC.

The gene calls are TRBV19 and TRBJ2-2; TRBD2 aligns across 10 bases. Unmatched junction bases numbered 5, after V lost 3 bases and J lost 4 bases. Germline CDR1 is LNHDA and CDR2 is SQIVND (reference sequence). This CDR3 has 16 amino acids. The CDR3 nucleotides read TGTGCCAGTAGTATTCTAGCGGGGGCCGTCACCGGGGAGCTGTTTTTT. This encodes CASSILAGAVTGELFF.

V usage is TRBV7-8 and J usage is TRBJ2-3, with unresolved D. Trimming removed 2 bases at V and 3 bases at J, with 18 bases between. CDR3 length equals 17 residues. CDR1 and CDR2 from the germline V gene are SGHVS and FQNEAQ. The CDR3 protein is CASSLPGSTVGTDTQYF. In DNA form, the CDR3 reads TGTGCCAGCAGCTTACCCGGTTCAACAGTCGGTACAGATACGCAGTATTTT.

The chain carries TRBV9 and TRBJ2-5, with D possibly TRBD2 on 7 matching bases. The CDR3 spans 15 residues. Between the trimmed V and J ends, which lost 0 bases and 1 base, there was a span of 10 bases. Per the germline V gene, CDR1 is SGDLS and CDR2 is YYNGEE. Here the CDR3 reads CASSVEGGRQETQYF. For the CDR3, the DNA is TGTGCCAGCAGCGTAGAGGGGGGGCGCCAAGAGACCCAGTACTTC.

The rearrangement joins TRBV5-4 to TRBJ1-2; the D is unclear. The CDR3 has 14 residues. Germline V gives CDR1 SGHNT, CDR2 YYREEE (reference sequence). Trimming removed 4 bases from V and 7 bases from J, with 17 bases in between. The DNA of the CDR3 is TGTGCCAGCAGCCCTGAAAGGGAGTCAGTTGGCTACACCTTC. Protein sequence: CASSPERESVGYTF. Variable domain in full (rest from reference TRBV5-4 and TRBJ1-2): ETGVTQSPTHLIKTRGQQVTLRCSSQSGHNTVSWYQQALGQGPQFIFQYYREEENGRGNFPPRFSGLQFPNYSSELNVNALELDDSALYLCASSPERESVGYTFGSGTRLTVV.

The genes are TRBV5-4 and TRBJ1-1; 9 bases match TRBD1. After removal of 6 bases from V and 4 bases from J, the junction contained 13 bases not matched to a gene. Germline V CDR1 and CDR2: SGHNT, YYREEE (reference sequence). This CDR3 has 16 residues. The CDR3 here is CASTLLIGTGFTEAFF. As DNA, the CDR3 is TGTGCCAGCACCCTGCTTATCGGGACAGGGTTCACTGAAGCTTTCTTT.

The V call is TRBV7-8, the J call TRBJ2-1; weak D call: TRBD2 (7 bases). Germline V lookup: CDR1 SGHVS, CDR2 FQNEAQ. The germline V and J ends were trimmed by 5 bases and 5 bases, with 16 bases remaining between them. The CDR3 consists of 15 residues. The CDR3 nucleotides are TGTGCCAGCAGCCGCGGCGCGGGGGCAGACAATGAGCAGTTCTTC. This codes for CASSRGAGADNEQFF.

This chain links TRBV19 with TRBJ2-5; tentatively, D is TRBD2 (7 bases). V lost 2 bases to trimming and J lost 1 base, with 11 bases between them. Germline V gene sequence: CDR1 LNHDA, CDR2 SQIVND (reference sequence). The CDR3 is made up of 15 amino acids. In nucleotides, the CDR3 is TGTGCCAGTAGTATAAGCGGGACACCCCAAGAGACCCAGTACTTC. Translation gives CASSISGTPQETQYF.

The J gene is TRBJ2-5, the V gene TRBV7-8; no clear D. With the DNA end fitting TRBJ2-7 better, the J assignment may be wrong. Germline lookup yields CDR1 SGHVS and CDR2 FQNEAQ. This CDR3 comprises 12 residues. Written as DNA, the CDR3 is TGTGCCAGCAGCTTACAATACTACGAGCAGTACTTC. As protein: CASSLQYYEQYF.

This clone was seen a single time. The rearrangement joins TRBV6-5 to TRBJ2-2, with D possibly TRBD2 on 5 matching bases. This CDR3 is built from 14 residues. The germline gives CDR1 MNHEY, CDR2 SVGAGI. With 4 bases removed from V and 6 bases from J, the gap between germline ends came to 12 bases. CDR3 in amino acids: CASSCGLKAGELFF. CDR3 bases: TGTGCCAGCAGTTGCGGGCTCAAGGCCGGGGAGCTGTTTTTT.

The chain couples TRBV9 to TRBJ1-2; D may be TRBD1 (6 bases). Germline V lookup: CDR1 SGDLS, CDR2 YYNGEE. Trimming took 3 bases from V and 4 from J, leaving 13 bases between them. The CDR3 runs 14 residues. The CDR3 loop reads CASSGLDSFYGYTF. Written as DNA, the CDR3 is TGTGCCAGCAGCGGACTGGACAGCTTCTATGGCTACACCTTC.

This clone was seen a single time. The V gene is TRBV29-1, the J gene TRBJ2-1, with TRBD1 identical over 10 bases. The trim removed 2 bases at V and 4 bases at J, leaving 5 bases unmatched. CDR1 and CDR2 (germline): SQVTM, ANQGSEA. The CDR3 is 15 residues long. The CDR3 nucleotides read TGCAGCGTTGAAACGGGGACAGGGGTTTACAATGAGCAGTTCTTC. Translation: CSVETGTGVYNEQFF.

The chain couples TRBV6-5 to TRBJ2-7; a possible D gene is TRBD2 (6 bases). Germline V gene sequence: CDR1 MNHEY, CDR2 SVGAGI. The CDR3 contains 14 residues. The V end lost 6 bases, the J end lost 4 bases, and 16 bases lay between the germline ends. The CDR3 protein is CASSPLWGRYEQYF. Here the CDR3 DNA reads TGTGCCAGCAGCCCCCTTTGGGGGAGGTACGAGCAGTACTTC.

The rearrangement links TRBV27 to TRBJ2-1, with 9 bases aligning to TRBD2. CDR3 length equals 16 residues. The J segment lost 7 bases and the V segment lost 0 bases, leaving 7 bases of the junction unmatched. The germline CDR1 and CDR2 sequences are MNHEY and SMNVEV (reference sequence). This CDR3 is CASSLSRRGGRNEQFF. The CDR3 region has the DNA TGTGCCAGCAGTTTATCTCGGCGGGGGGGCAGGAATGAGCAGTTCTTC.